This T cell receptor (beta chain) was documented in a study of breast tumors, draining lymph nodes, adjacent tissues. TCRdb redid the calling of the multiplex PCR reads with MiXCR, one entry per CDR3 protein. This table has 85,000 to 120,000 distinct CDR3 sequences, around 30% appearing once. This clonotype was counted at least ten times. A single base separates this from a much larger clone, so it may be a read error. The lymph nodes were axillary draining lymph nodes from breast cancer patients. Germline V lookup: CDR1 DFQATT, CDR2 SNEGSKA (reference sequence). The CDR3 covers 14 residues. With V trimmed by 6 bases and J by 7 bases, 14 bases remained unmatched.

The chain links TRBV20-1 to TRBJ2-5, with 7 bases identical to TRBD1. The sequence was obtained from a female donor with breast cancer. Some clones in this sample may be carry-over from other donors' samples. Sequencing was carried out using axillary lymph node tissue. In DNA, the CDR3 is TGCAGTGCCCTAACCACAGGGGCCGGAGCGACCCAGTACTTC. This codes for CSALTTGAGATQYF.